This is a list of T cell receptor beta chains from one sample in a study of control samples from healthy donors and cancer patients. Only in-frame clones appear in the TCRdb table, and some are missing; sequencing was by immunoSEQ multiplex PCR. The top ten clones hold around 9.1% of a sample with about 92,000 clones, approximately 78% of them seen once. The source material was blood. These TCRs come from a woman in her sixties or seventies in good health. Each CDR3 is given with its conserved first and last residue. D genes are given only for firm matches. Some rows have no size entry. The others give once, few or many, or a class for an expanded clone.

NA	TRBD2	TRBJ2-2	TRBV7-2	TGTGCCAGCAGCTTTGCGGGAGCGGCCGGGGAGCTGTTTTTT	CASSFAGAAGELFF
NA	NA	TRBJ1-1	TRBV18	TGTGCCAGTTATCAGGGAGTGAACACTGAAGCTTTCTTT	CASYQGVNTEAFF
few	TRBD2	TRBJ2-1	TRBV5-1	TGCGCCAGCAGCCGGGAGGTCAATGAGCAGTTCTTC	CASSREVNEQFF
NA	TRBD1	TRBJ2-1	TRBV5-8	TGTGCCAGCAGCTTCAAAGGGGGCGGAATTAGTGAGCAGTTCTTC	CASSFKGGGISEQFF
once	NA	TRBJ2-7	TRBV6-1	TGTGCCAGCAGTGAAAGGGGAGCCGCCCCCTCCTACGAGCAGTACTTC	CASSERGAAPSYEQYF
NA	TRBD2	TRBJ2-5	TRBV10-1	TGCGCCAGCAGTGATCTGTCGGGAGGGCAAGAGACCCAGTACTTC	CASSDLSGGQETQYF
NA	NA	TRBJ2-1	TRBV3-1/TRBV3-2	TGTGCCAGCAGGCCTAATCAGGGTGAGCAGTTCTTC	CASRPNQGEQFF
once	NA	TRBJ2-6	TRBV7-7	TGTGCCAGCAGCTTAGATCCCCCGACTCCAGCTGGGGCCAACGTCCTGACTTTC	CASSLDPPTPAGANVLTF
NA	TRBD1	TRBJ2-2	TRBV18	TGTGCCAGCTCACCATTCGCCGCAGGGGGCGGAACCGGGGAGCTGTTTTTT	CASSPFAAGGGTGELFF
NA	TRBD1	TRBJ2-7	TRBV3-1/TRBV3-2	TGTGCCAGCAGCCAATGGACAGGGACCTACGAGCAGTACTTC	CASSQWTGTYEQYF
NA	NA	TRBJ1-2	TRBV11-2	TGTGCCAGCAGCTTAGATCGGGGGAATGGCTACACCTTC	CASSLDRGNGYTF
NA	TRBD2	TRBJ2-1	TRBV5-1	TGCGCCAGCAGCTTGGGGCGGGAGCTAGGCGAGCAGTTCTTC	CASSLGRELGEQFF
once	NA	TRBJ1-3	TRBV3-1/TRBV3-2	TGTGCCAGCAGCCAAGCAGGGTCCTCTGGAAACACCATATATTTT	CASSQAGSSGNTIYF
NA	TRBD1	TRBJ2-1	TRBV6-5	TGTGCCAGCAGTCCTTCGACAGGGGCCCATGAGCAGTTCTTC	CASSPSTGAHEQFF
NA	TRBD2	TRBJ2-1	TRBV5-1	TGCGCCAGCAGGGAAACTAGCGGGAGAACCAATGAGCAGTTCTTC	CASRETSGRTNEQFF
NA	NA	TRBJ1-1	TRBV2	TGTGCCAGCAGGCGGAGACAGATGAACACTGAAGCTTTCTTT	CASRRRQMNTEAFF
NA	NA	TRBJ1-2	TRBV5-1	TGCGCCAGCAGCTTGGTCCCACCTCCCCTAGGGGGAAGCGGGGGCTACACCTTC	CASSLVPPPLGGSGGYTF
NA	TRBD1	TRBJ1-2	TRBV27	TGTGCCAGCAGGGGCCTCGACAGGGTTCAAGCTAACTATGGCTACACCTTC	CASRGLDRVQANYGYTF
NA	TRBD2	TRBJ2-7	TRBV4-2	TGTGCCAGCAGCCGGAGGGAGGGATGGGACGAGCAGTACTTC	CASSRREGWDEQYF
few	NA	TRBJ1-5	TRBV5-6	TGTGCCAGCAGCGGGACGGGCCATCAGCCCCAGCATTTT	CASSGTGHQPQHF
NA	NA	TRBJ2-5	TRBV7-8	TGTGCCAGCAGCTCCCCACATGGCTACGAGACCCAGTACTTC	CASSSPHGYETQYF
NA	NA	TRBJ1-5	TRBV6-1	TGTGCCAGCAGTGAAGCGGGCCACTTACAGCATTTT	CASSEAGHLQHF
NA	TRBD2	TRBJ2-5	TRBV5-5	TGTGCCAGCAGCGAGGGACTAGCGGGGGGGCGGCTAGGAGAGACCCAGTACTTC	CASSEGLAGGRLGETQYF
NA	NA	TRBJ2-7	TRBV27	TGTGCCAGCAGACTTAACGGCGGCGAGTCCTACGAGCAGTACTTC	CASRLNGGESYEQYF
NA	TRBD2	TRBJ2-5	TRBV27	TGTGCCAGCAGTTCCACCGGGACTAGCGGGACCCAAGAGACCCAGTACTTC	CASSSTGTSGTQETQYF
NA	TRBD2	TRBJ2-1	TRBV7-9	TGTGCCAGCAGCTTAATAGCGGGAGCGCAGGAGCAGTTCTTC	CASSLIAGAQEQFF
NA	NA	TRBJ1-1	TRBV5-6	TGTGCCAGCAGCTTGGCGGCGAGGGACACTGAAGCTTTCTTT	CASSLAARDTEAFF
NA	NA	TRBJ1-2	TRBV28	TGTGCCAGCAGTCCAAACAGGGCGAACTATGGCTACACCTTC	CASSPNRANYGYTF
few	NA	TRBJ2-1	TRBV4-2	TGTGCCAGCAGCCCCATCGGCACTGGCTACAATGAGCAGTTCTTC	CASSPIGTGYNEQFF